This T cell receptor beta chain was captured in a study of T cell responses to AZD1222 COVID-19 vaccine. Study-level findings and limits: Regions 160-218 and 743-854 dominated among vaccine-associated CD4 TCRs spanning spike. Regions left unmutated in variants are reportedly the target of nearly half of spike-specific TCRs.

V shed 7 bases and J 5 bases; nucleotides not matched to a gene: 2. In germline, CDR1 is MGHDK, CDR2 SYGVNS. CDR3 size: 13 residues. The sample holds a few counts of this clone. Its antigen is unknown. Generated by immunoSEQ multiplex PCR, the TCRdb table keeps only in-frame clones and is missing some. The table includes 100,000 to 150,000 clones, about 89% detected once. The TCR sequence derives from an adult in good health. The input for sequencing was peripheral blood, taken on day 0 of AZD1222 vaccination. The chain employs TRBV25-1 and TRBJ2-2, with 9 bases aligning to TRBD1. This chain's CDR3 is CASTGTGTGELFF. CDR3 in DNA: TGTGCCAGCACTGGGACAGGGACCGGGGAGCTGTTTTTT.